Below are 20 T cell receptor beta chains sequenced from a single sample in a study of CXCR3-negative and CXCR3-positive naive CD8 T cells. General study points: For CXCR3-positive naive cells, TRB CDR3s were more hydrophobic than those of CXCR3-negative naive cells.

The libraries of TRB cDNA were prepared using 5' RACE with UMI labels. TCRdb re-called the 5' RACE reads and shows each CDR3 protein once, DNA omitted. Seen in this sample are 50,000 to 70,000 distinct CDR3 sequences; the ten most common clones hold 0.5% to 0.55%. The antigens these receptors bind are not known. Sequenced sample: naive CXCR3+ CD8+ T cells from blood. Subset defined: CD45RO-CCR7+CD27+CD95- naive CD8+ T cells expressing CXCR3 (TNR3+). Receptors originate from a human donor in good health. Some clones in this sample may be carry-over from other donors' samples.

The CDR3 spells CASSYLESHIHTGELFF. The chain employs TRBV7-3 and TRBJ2-2. CDR3 length equals 17 residues. Germline-derived CDR1 and CDR2 are SGHTA and FQGTGA.

The J gene is TRBJ1-2, the V gene TRBV6-4; with no DNA, the TCRdb D assignment of TRBD1 cannot be verified. The length of the CDR3 is 14 residues. Germline loops: CDR1 MRHNA, CDR2 SNTAGT. The CDR3 loop reads CASSDSPGSYGYTF.

The rearrangement uses TRBV7-2 and TRBJ2-3; with no DNA, the TCRdb D assignment of TRBD2 cannot be verified. This CDR3 has 16 amino acids. The germline V gene encodes CDR1 SGHTA and CDR2 FQGNSA. The CDR3: CASSLRLAVLTDTQYF.

The gene calls are TRBV7-9 and TRBJ2-7; TCRdb's D call, TRBD1, is unchecked because there is no DNA. The CDR3 length is 16 residues. Germline loops: CDR1 SEHNR, CDR2 FQNEAQ (reference sequence). CDR3 sequence: CASSPPRGGRLYEQYF.

The gene calls are TRBV7-2 and TRBJ2-7; the D call from TCRdb, TRBD1, cannot be confirmed without DNA. In germline, CDR1 is SGHTA, CDR2 FQGNSA. The CDR3 length is 13 residues. CDR3 region: CASSYTGSPEQYF.

V gene TRBV7-6 combines with J gene TRBJ1-5; TCRdb picks TRBD1, but there is no DNA to check that call. The CDR3 contains 12 residues. Germline V gene lookup returns CDR1 SGHVS and CDR2 FNYEAQ. The CDR3 region is CAGPMAGTTQHF.

The J gene is TRBJ2-3, the V gene TRBV7-6; without DNA, the TCRdb call of TRBD1 cannot be checked. The CDR3 is made up of 14 amino acids. Germline CDR1 and CDR2: SGHVS and FNYEAQ. The CDR3 here is CASGGGDSTDTQYF.

V is TRBV29-1 and J is TRBJ1-1. Looked up from germline, CDR1 is SQVTM and CDR2 is ANQGSEA. The CDR3 contains 11 residues. The CDR3 protein is CSVVLLAEAFF.

The CDR3 sequence: CASSQNPYEQYF. The genes are TRBV7-6 and TRBJ2-7. This CDR3 region has 12 residues. The germline V gene encodes CDR1 SGHVS and CDR2 FNYEAQ. Drawing the rest from reference TRBV7-6 and TRBJ2-7, the complete variable domain is GAGVSQSPRYKVTKRGQDVALRCDPISGHVSLYWYRQALGQGPEFLTYFNYEAQQDKSGLPNDRFSAERPEGSISTLTIQRTEQRDSAMYRCASSQNPYEQYFGPGTRLTVT.

The chain uses TRBV6-5 and TRBJ1-2; TCRdb proposes TRBD1, but this gene call is untestable without DNA. The CDR3 covers 16 residues. Germline lookup yields CDR1 MNHEY and CDR2 SVGAGI. This CDR3 reads CASMTGQAEGNYGYTF.

This sequence joins TRBV13 and TRBJ2-1; TCRdb indicates TRBD2, and absent DNA this call remains unverified. CDR1 and CDR2 from the germline V gene are PRHDT and FYEKMQ (reference sequence). This CDR3 is 15 amino acids long. The CDR3 sequence is CATAGTSGGYNEQFF.

V and J are TRBV4-3 and TRBJ2-5; TCRdb indicates TRBD2, and absent DNA this call remains unverified. The germline gives CDR1 LGHNA, CDR2 YSLEER. The CDR3 extends over 15 amino acids. Here the CDR3 reads CASSQDHERFETQYF.

The CDR3 sequence is CASSMDSTYTDTQYF. This chain joins TRBV7-2 and TRBJ2-3; TCRdb lists TRBD2, though no DNA is available to test this call. The CDR3 has 15 amino acids. CDR1 and CDR2 (germline): SGHTA, FQGNSA.

This sequence joins TRBV28 and TRBJ1-5. Looked up from germline, CDR1 is MDHEN and CDR2 is SYDVKM. CDR3 length: 17 residues. The CDR3 spells CASSPPVRSDIHQPQHF.

The chain has TRBV7-6 and TRBJ1-4; TCRdb reports TRBD1, a call that lacks DNA to check it against. Per germline, CDR1 SGHVS and CDR2 FNYEAQ. The CDR3 length is 13 residues. The CDR3 reads CASSSVQGSELFF.

V usage is TRBV4-3 and J usage is TRBJ2-5; the D call of TRBD1 rests on TCRdb alone, since no DNA is present to check it. Germline CDR1 LGHNA, CDR2 YSLEER. This CDR3 has 15 amino acids. The CDR3 here is CASSQDPTGQETQYF.

This chain joins TRBV12-3 or TRBV12-4 and TRBJ1-4; TCRdb's assignment of TRBD1 cannot be checked, as there is no DNA. The CDR3 extends over 15 amino acids. The CDR3: CASSRRQGAGEKLFF.

The rearrangement joins TRBV20-1 to TRBJ2-1; there is no DNA to check the TCRdb D call of TRBD2. Germline V lookup: CDR1 DFQATT, CDR2 SNEGSKA (reference sequence). CDR3 size: 19 residues. The CDR3 here is CSAPSTLAGGPIAYAEQFF.

The rearrangement links TRBV6-6 to TRBJ2-5; there is no DNA to check the TCRdb D call of TRBD1. Germline V gene lookup returns CDR1 MNHNY and CDR2 SVGAGI (reference sequence). CDR3 length equals 17 residues. This chain's CDR3 is CASTASSGEYYVETQYF.

J is TRBJ2-2 and V is TRBV2. Germline V lookup: CDR1 SNHLY, CDR2 FYNNEI. This CDR3 region has 13 residues. The CDR3 sequence: CASSASVSGELFF. Drawing the rest from reference TRBV2 and TRBJ2-2, the complete variable domain is EPEVTQTPSHQVTQMGQEVILRCVPISNHLYFYWYRQILGQKVEFLVSFYNNEISEKSEIFDDQFSVERPDGSNFTLKIRSTKLEDSAMYFCASSASVSGELFFGEGSRLTVL.